This TCR beta chain was recorded in a study of Ad26.COV2.S vaccination and SARS-CoV-2 variants. Study-wide results and caveats: Breadth, reportedly substantial, characterized the spike-specific CD8+ and CD4+ T cell responses after vaccination.

Treatment denoted: some 20 received Ad26.COV2.S at low or high dose, single or two shots; about 5 received placebo; per-sample allocation not given. Collection of the samples took place on day 63 after the first injection of vaccine or placebo. CDR1 and CDR2 from the germline V gene are MDHEN and SYDVKM. The V end was cut by 4 bases, the J end by 5 bases, with 15 bases between. This CDR3 has 16 amino acids. This clone appeared once. The antigen is unknown. The repertoire was sequenced with immunoSEQ multiplex PCR; TCRdb's copy has only in-frame clones and lacks some. The repertoire holds hundreds of thousands of clones, with about 91% as singletons.

The V gene is TRBV28, the J gene TRBJ1-6; D is uncertain. The input for sequencing was peripheral blood, taken in a trial of Ad26.COV2.S vaccine versus placebo. The origin of this receptor is a person between 18 and 65 years old who received the Ad26.COV2.S COVID-19 vaccine or a placebo. DNA for the CDR3: TGTGCCAGCAGTTCTTACCCGGCTAGAGATAATTCACCCCTCCACTTT. Residues: CASSSYPARDNSPLHF.